The sequence of this T cell receptor (beta chain) was determined in a study of CD8+CD57+ T cells in acquired aplastic anemia. The study's findings and limits: A set of approximately 29 CD8+ CDR3 sequences was shared between patients and controls, and these sequences appeared highly expressed in patients.

Germline assignment: CDR1 SGHAT and CDR2 FQNNGV. There are 16 residues in the CDR3. Flow cytometry had shown expanded CD8+CD57+ cells in the patients chosen for sequencing. Patients had received no therapy at the time of blood sampling. Profiling that covered TCR beta VDJ and CDR3 relied on genomic DNA as its template. TCRdb analysed the reads with MiXCR anew, one entry per CDR3 protein. The table has about 180,000 distinct CDR3 sequences, less than 50% seen once. As regards this clonotype: Its antigen is not known. The junction does not match germline at one end; this may be a read error.

The TCR comes from a human donor with aplastic anemia. Sequencing was done on a sample of sorted CD4+, CD8+, or CD8+CD57+ T cells (not recorded which) from PBMCs. The rearrangement uses TRBV11-2 and TRBJ2-3, with 12 bases identical to TRBD2. CDR3 DNA: TGTGCCAGCAGCCCCCTAGCGGGAGGGACCACAGATACGCGGTATTTT. It codes for CASSPLAGGTTDTRYF.